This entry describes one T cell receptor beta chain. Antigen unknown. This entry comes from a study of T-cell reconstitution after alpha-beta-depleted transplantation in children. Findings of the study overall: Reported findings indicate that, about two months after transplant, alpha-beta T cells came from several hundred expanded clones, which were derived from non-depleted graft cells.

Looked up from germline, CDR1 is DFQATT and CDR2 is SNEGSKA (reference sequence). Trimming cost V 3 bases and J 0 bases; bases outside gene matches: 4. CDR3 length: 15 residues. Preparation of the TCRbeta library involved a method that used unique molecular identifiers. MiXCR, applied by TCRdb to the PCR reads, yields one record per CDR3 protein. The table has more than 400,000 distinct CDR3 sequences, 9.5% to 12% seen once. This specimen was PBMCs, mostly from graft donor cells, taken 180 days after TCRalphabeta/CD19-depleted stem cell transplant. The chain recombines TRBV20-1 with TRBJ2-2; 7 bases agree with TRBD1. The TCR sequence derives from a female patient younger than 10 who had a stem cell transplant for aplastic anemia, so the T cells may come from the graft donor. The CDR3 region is CSARWTGSNTGELFF. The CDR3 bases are TGCAGTGCTAGGTGGACAGGTTCGAACACCGGGGAGCTGTTTTTT.